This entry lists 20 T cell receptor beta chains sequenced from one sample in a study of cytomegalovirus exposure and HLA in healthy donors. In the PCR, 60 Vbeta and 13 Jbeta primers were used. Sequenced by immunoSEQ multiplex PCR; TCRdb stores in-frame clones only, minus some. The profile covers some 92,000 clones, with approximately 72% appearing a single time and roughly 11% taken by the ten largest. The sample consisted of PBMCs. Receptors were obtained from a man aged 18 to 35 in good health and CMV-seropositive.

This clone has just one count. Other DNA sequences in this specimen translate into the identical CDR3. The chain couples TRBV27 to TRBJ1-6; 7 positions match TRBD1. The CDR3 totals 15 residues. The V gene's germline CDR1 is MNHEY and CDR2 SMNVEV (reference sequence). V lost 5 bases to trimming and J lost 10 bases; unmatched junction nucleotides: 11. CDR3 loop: CASSGQTGPNSPLHF. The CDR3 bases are TGTGCCAGCAGTGGACAGACAGGGCCTAACTCACCCCTCCACTTT.

The chain's CDR3 is CASSESYRGPYGYTF. Written as DNA, the CDR3 is TGCGCCAGCAGTGAGTCTTACAGGGGGCCCTATGGCTACACCTTC. The chain employs TRBV10-2 and TRBJ1-2, with TRBD1 matching 9 bases. Germline V CDR1 and CDR2: WSHSY, SAAADI. The CDR3 length is 15 residues. The junction had 3 bases not matched to a gene; V was cut back by 0 bases and J by 4 bases.

The CDR3 loop is CASSEVGRAAGELFF. DNA of the CDR3: TGTGCCAGCAGTGAAGTGGGCAGGGCGGCCGGGGAGCTGTTTTTT. The J gene is TRBJ2-2, the V gene TRBV6-1; TRBD1 is a possible D gene (5 bases). The CDR3 runs 15 residues. The germline CDR1 and CDR2 sequences are MNHNS and SASEGT. Deletions cut 1 base from V and 6 bases from J, with 12 bases between.

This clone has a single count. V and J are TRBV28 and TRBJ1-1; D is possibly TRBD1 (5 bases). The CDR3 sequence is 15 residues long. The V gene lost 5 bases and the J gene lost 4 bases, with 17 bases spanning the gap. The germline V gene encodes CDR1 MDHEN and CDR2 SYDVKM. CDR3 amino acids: CASSNNPRVITEAFF. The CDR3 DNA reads TGTGCCAGCAGTAATAACCCCAGGGTGATCACTGAAGCTTTCTTT.

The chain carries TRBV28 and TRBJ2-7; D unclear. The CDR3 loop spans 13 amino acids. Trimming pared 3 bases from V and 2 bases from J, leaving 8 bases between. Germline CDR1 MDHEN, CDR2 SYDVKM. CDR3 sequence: CASSLAAPYEQYF. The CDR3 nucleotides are TGTGCCAGCAGTTTGGCGGCACCCTACGAGCAGTACTTC.

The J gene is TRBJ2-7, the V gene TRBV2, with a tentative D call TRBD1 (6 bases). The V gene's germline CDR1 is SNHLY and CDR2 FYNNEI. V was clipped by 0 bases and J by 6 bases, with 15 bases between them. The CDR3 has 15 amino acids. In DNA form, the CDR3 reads TGTGCCAGCAGTGAAGCGTTAAAACAGGGTTTCGAGCAGTACTTC. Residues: CASSEALKQGFEQYF.

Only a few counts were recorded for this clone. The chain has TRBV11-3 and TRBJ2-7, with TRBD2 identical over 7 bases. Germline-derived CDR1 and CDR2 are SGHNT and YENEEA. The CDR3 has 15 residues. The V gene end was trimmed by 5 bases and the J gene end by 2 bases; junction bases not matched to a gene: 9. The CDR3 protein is CASSRGVGRTYEQYF. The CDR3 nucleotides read TGTGCCAGCAGCCGGGGGGTGGGAAGGACCTACGAGCAGTACTTC.

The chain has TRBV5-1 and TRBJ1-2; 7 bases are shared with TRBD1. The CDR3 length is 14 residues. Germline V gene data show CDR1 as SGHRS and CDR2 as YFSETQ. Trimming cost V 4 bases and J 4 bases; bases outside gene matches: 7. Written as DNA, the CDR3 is TGCGCCAGCAGCCCCGGACAGGAGGTCTATGGCTACACCTTC. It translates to CASSPGQEVYGYTF. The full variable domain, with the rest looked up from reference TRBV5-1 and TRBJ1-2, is KAGVTQTPRYLIKTRGQQVTLSCSPISGHRSVSWYQQTPGQGLQFLFEYFSETQRNKGNFPGRFSGRQFSNSRSEMNVSTLELGDSALYLCASSPGQEVYGYTFGSGTRLTVV.

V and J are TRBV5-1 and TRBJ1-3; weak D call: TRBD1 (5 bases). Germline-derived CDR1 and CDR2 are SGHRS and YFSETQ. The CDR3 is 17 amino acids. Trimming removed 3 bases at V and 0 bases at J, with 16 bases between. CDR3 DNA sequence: TGCGCCAGCAGCTCGGGGGGGACTGCCTTCTCTGGAAACACCATATATTTT. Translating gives CASSSGGTAFSGNTIYF.

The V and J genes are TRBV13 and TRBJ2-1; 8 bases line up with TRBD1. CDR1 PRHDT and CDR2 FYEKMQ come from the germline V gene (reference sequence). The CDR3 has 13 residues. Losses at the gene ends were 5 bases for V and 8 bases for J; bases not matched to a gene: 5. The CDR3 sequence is CASSRQGSYEQFF. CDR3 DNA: TGTGCCAGCAGCCGACAGGGGTCCTATGAGCAGTTCTTC.

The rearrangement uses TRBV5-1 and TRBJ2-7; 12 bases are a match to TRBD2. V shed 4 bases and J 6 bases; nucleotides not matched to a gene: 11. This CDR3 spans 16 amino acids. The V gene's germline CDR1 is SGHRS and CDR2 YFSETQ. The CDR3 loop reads CASSPWTSGAEGEQYF. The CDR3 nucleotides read TGCGCCAGCAGCCCGTGGACTAGCGGGGCGGAAGGCGAGCAGTACTTC. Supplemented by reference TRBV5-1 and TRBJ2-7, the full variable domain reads KAGVTQTPRYLIKTRGQQVTLSCSPISGHRSVSWYQQTPGQGLQFLFEYFSETQRNKGNFPGRFSGRQFSNSRSEMNVSTLELGDSALYLCASSPWTSGAEGEQYFGPGTRLTVT.

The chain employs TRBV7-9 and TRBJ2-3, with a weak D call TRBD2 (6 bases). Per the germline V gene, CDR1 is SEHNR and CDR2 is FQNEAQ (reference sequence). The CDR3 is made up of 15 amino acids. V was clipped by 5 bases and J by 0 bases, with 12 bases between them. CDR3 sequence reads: CASSVSRGSTDTQYF. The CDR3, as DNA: TGTGCCAGCAGCGTAAGTCGGGGGAGCACAGATACGCAGTATTTT.

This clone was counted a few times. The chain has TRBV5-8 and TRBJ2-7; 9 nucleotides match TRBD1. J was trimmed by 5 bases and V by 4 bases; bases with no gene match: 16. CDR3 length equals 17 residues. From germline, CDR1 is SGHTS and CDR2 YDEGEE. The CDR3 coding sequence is TGTGCCAGCAGCAGGAGCATTCCCCGGGACAGGGTCAACGAGCAGTACTTC. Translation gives CASSRSIPRDRVNEQYF.

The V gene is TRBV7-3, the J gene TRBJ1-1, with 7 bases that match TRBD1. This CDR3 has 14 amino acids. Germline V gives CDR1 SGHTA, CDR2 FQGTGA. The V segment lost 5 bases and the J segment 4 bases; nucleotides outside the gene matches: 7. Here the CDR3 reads CASSRQGKGTEAFF. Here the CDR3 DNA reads TGTGCCAGCAGCAGACAGGGTAAGGGCACTGAAGCTTTCTTT.

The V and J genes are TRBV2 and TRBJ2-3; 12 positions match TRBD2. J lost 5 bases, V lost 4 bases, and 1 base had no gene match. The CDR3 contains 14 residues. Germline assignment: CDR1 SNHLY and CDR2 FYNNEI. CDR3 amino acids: CASSASGGGDTQYF. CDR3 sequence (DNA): TGTGCCAGCAGTGCTAGCGGGGGGGGAGATACGCAGTATTTT.

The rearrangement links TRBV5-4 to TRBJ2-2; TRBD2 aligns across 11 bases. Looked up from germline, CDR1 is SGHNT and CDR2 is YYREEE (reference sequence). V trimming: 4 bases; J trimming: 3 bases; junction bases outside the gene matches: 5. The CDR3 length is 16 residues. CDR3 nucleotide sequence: TGTGCCAGCAGCATTAAGACTAGCGGGGACACCGGGGAGCTGTTTTTT. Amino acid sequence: CASSIKTSGDTGELFF.

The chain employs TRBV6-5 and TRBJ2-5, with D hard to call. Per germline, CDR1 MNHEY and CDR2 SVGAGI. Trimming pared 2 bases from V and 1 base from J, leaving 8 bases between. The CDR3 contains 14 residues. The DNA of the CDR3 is TGTGCCAGCAGTTACCTACCCTCCCAAGAGACCCAGTACTTC. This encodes CASSYLPSQETQYF.

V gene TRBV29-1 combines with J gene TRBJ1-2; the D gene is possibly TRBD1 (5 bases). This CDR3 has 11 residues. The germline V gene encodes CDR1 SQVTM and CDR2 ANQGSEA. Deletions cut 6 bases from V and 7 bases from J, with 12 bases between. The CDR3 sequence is CSVNLGGGYTF. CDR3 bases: TGCAGCGTCAATTTGGGGGGTGGCTACACCTTC.

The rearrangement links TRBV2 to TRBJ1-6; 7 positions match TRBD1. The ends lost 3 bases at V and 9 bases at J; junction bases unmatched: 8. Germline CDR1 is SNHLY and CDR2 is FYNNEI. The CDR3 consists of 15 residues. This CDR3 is CASSETTGFGSPLHF. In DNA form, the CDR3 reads TGTGCCAGCAGTGAGACGACAGGGTTTGGTTCACCCCTCCACTTT.

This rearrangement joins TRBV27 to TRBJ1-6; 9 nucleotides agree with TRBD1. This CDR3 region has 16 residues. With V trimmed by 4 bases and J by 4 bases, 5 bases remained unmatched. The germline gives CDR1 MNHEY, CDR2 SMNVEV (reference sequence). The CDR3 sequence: CASSYRDRVYNSPLHF. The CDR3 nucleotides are TGTGCCAGCAGTTACCGGGACAGGGTATATAATTCACCCCTCCACTTT.